The 11 T cell receptor beta chains given below trace back to one sample, sequenced in a study of human T cells and chemical hapten exposure (dated by TCRdb to the early 2020s). Reading the label with the study, this specimen's time point is: patch test 1, 2 weeks after DPC sensitization. This specimen's treatment or condition label, per the study, means: therapeutic diphenylcyclopropenone sensitization with weekly scalp DPC. The library was obtained by RACE. TCRdb lists the instrument as NextSeq 500. The public reads were reanalyzed by TCRdb: fastp trimming at Q25, MiXCR alignment, in-frame beta chains only. Records with the same CDR3 protein are collapsed into one entry carrying the most frequent genes and DNA. In this sample the table shows 84,000 or so distinct CDR3 sequences, under 12% of which occur a single time. In total, the top ten clones hold around 2.3% of the sample. The material sequenced was whole blood, taken in connection with sensitization to the hapten diphenylcyclopropenone (DPC). These receptors were obtained from a man aged 40-49 years with alopecia areata. Some clones in this sample may be carry-over from other donors' samples.

The V gene is TRBV20-1, the J gene TRBJ1-1; D not resolved. The V and J ends lost 1 base and 5 bases respectively, with 17 bases between them. The CDR3 loop spans 15 amino acids. Germline V gene sequence: CDR1 DFQATT, CDR2 SNEGSKA (reference sequence). CDR3 amino acids: CSARGDRGTGTEAFF. For the CDR3, the DNA is TGCAGTGCTAGAGGGGATCGGGGAACTGGGACTGAAGCTTTCTTT.

The CDR3 here is CASSKGGGGAYEQYV. Here the CDR3 DNA reads TGTGCCAGCTCTAAAGGGGGCGGGGGTGCCTACGAGCAGTACGTC. The V gene is TRBV6-5, the J gene TRBJ2-7; tentatively, D is TRBD1 or TRBD2 (7 bases each). The CDR3 length is 15 residues. CDR1 is MNHEY and CDR2 is SVGAGI in the germline V gene. V lost 8 bases and J 2 bases, leaving 19 bases between the germline ends.

This clonotype was observed a few times. The rearrangement joins TRBV9 to TRBJ2-7; D remains ambiguous. Germline CDR1 reads SGDLS; CDR2 reads YYNGEE. The CDR3 contains 12 residues. Trimming removed 7 bases at V and 2 bases at J, with 10 bases between. The CDR3 here is CASGPTPYEQYF. The DNA for the CDR3 is TGTGCCAGCGGACCAACCCCCTACGAGCAGTACTTC.

The chain joins TRBV6-1 to TRBJ2-1; D gene ambiguous. The CDR3 is 13 residues long. The germline CDR1 and CDR2 sequences are MNHNS and SASEGT. V was trimmed by 7 bases and J by 4 bases, leaving 11 bases between them. The CDR3 spells CASIPGPYNEQFF. The DNA for the CDR3 is TGTGCCAGCATCCCAGGACCTTACAATGAGCAGTTCTTC.

The chain joins TRBV10-3 to TRBJ2-4; TRBD2 matches at 15 bases. Trimming at V came to 3 bases and at J to 1 base, leaving 1 base not matched to a gene. Looked up from germline, CDR1 is ENHRY and CDR2 is SYGVKD. This CDR3 has 17 amino acids. The CDR3 reads CAISDGTSGRAKNIQYF. The CDR3 DNA follows: TGTGCCATCAGTGACGGGACTAGCGGGAGGGCCAAAAACATTCAGTACTTC.

V is TRBV6-4 and J is TRBJ2-5, with D unresolved. CDR1 is MRHNA, CDR2 SNTAGT, per germline. Trimming shortened V by 8 bases and J by 5 bases, and 15 bases separated the two germline ends. CDR3 length: 13 amino acids. The CDR3 nucleotides read TGTGCCAGCTCAGATACCCCTTCGGAGACCCAGTACTTC. It codes for CASSDTPSETQYF.

This clonotype has ten or more counts. This sequence joins TRBV5-1 and TRBJ1-5, with no clear D. This CDR3 comprises 15 residues. V lost 0 bases, J lost 0 bases, and 7 bases lay in between. Germline V lookup: CDR1 SGHRS, CDR2 YFSETQ. This chain's CDR3 is CASSLAGSSNQPQHF. In DNA form, the CDR3 reads TGCGCCAGCAGCTTGGCAGGTTCTAGCAATCAGCCCCAGCATTTT.

This clonotype was counted at least ten times. This chain links TRBV6-2 or TRBV6-3 with TRBJ2-7, with D perhaps matching TRBD1 or TRBD2 (5 bases each). The CDR3 runs 14 residues. Deletions cut 8 bases from V and 2 bases from J, with 16 bases between. Germline lookup yields CDR1 MNHEY and CDR2 SVGEGT. CDR3 sequence reads: CASPPRDLTYEQYV. The CDR3 bases are TGTGCCAGCCCCCCCCGGGACCTAACCTACGAGCAGTACGTC.

V usage is TRBV29-1 and J usage is TRBJ2-1; D may be TRBD2 (6 bases). Germline CDR1 and CDR2: SQVTM and ANQGSEA. The CDR3 covers 13 residues. Trimming left V 7 bases short and J 15 bases short, with 25 bases between. CDR3 DNA sequence: TGCAGCGCCGACTGGAGGGGAGGACGGGTGGTGTTCTTC. This sequence encodes CSADWRGGRVVFF.

This clonotype was counted only a few times. The V gene is TRBV6-5, the J gene TRBJ2-3; D is possibly TRBD1 (6 bases). V lost 2 bases to trimming and J lost 7 bases, with 10 bases between them. This CDR3 contains 13 residues. Per the germline V gene, CDR1 is MNHEY and CDR2 is SVGAGI. The CDR3 loop reads CASSYGGAYTQYF. CDR3 nucleotide sequence: TGTGCCAGCAGTTACGGGGGCGCATATACGCAGTATTTT.

The chain links TRBV7-9 to TRBJ2-3; TRBD2 matches 9 bases. V gave up 1 base and J gave up 6 bases; unmatched junction bases: 11. This CDR3 region has 17 residues. Germline lookup yields CDR1 SEHNR and CDR2 FQNEAQ (reference sequence). The CDR3 bases are TGTGCCAGCAGCTTAGTAGCGGGAGCGGTAAGGTTGGATACGCAGTATTTT. As protein: CASSLVAGAVRLDTQYF.